This TCR beta chain was identified during a study of shared clonotypes between healthy human individuals. Study-level background: Aged between 18 and 49, the donors were a couple of women and three men. Plates per donor: three CD4 naive, three CD4 memory, two CD8 naive, one CD8 memory.

This clone was seen only once. Libraries were prepared by immunoSEQ multiplex PCR; TCRdb keeps only in-frame clonotypes and omits some of them. The top ten hold roughly 0.36% of the sample, which has roughly 2,500,000 clones, over 85% seen once. Sequencing was performed on naive CD4+ T cells from PBMCs. As for subset: CD45RA+ positively selected. The TCR comes from a man younger than 35 in good health. Some clones in this sample may be carry-over from other donors' samples.

The CDR3 region has the DNA TGTGCCAGCTCACCACTACAGGGGGTGGAAGAGACCCAGTACTTC. Translation gives CASSPLQGVEETQYF. The chain has TRBV18 and TRBJ2-5; 8 bases agree with TRBD1. V was clipped by 1 base and J by 3 bases; unmatched bases: 4. The CDR3 spans 15 residues. Looked up from germline, CDR1 is KGHSH and CDR2 is LQKENI.